What follows are 17 T cell receptor beta chains derived from one specimen sequenced in a study of TIL therapy for anti-PD-1-resistant metastatic lung cancer. Sequencing used immunoSEQ v3. Method: immunoSEQ multiplex PCR; TCRdb's copy keeps in-frame clones and lacks some. The sample lists about 4,800 clones, roughly 67% seen once, with roughly 9.4% in the top ten. The time point is: pre-treatment sample, taken before nivolumab and TIL therapy. Tumor tissue came from excised metastases, mostly pleural nodules or supraclavicular lymph nodes. Sequencing used tumor tissue, obtained at baseline. The origin of the receptors is a man in his sixties or seventies with non-small cell lung cancer.

This chain links TRBV6-6 with TRBJ2-6; D not certain. This CDR3 region has 12 residues. The germline CDR1 and CDR2 sequences are MNHNY and SVGAGI (reference sequence). V lost 10 bases, J lost 4 bases, and 8 bases lay in between. The CDR3 DNA follows: TGTGCCACCAAATCCGGGGCCAACGTCCTGACTTTC. Residues: CATKSGANVLTF.

The J gene is TRBJ2-5, the V gene TRBV4-1; D is possibly TRBD1 or TRBD2 (5 bases each). Per the germline V gene, CDR1 is MGHRA and CDR2 is YSYEKL. This CDR3 has 15 residues. Trimming removed 2 bases at V and 4 bases at J, with 14 bases between. The DNA of the CDR3 is TGCGCCAGCAGCCAATCCGTAGGGGACCTAGAGACCCAGTACTTC. Encoded protein: CASSQSVGDLETQYF.

The chain uses TRBV29-1 and TRBJ2-3, with 8 bases that match TRBD1. V lost 8 bases and J lost 4; bases outside the gene matches: 2. From germline, CDR1 is SQVTM and CDR2 ANQGSEA. CDR3 size: 11 residues. CDR3 sequence (DNA): TGCAGCCACAGGGGGGCAGATACGCAGTATTTT. Translation: CSHRGADTQYF.

The chain joins TRBV10-3 to TRBJ2-6; D uncertain. The CDR3 is made up of 11 amino acids. Trimming left V 8 bases short and J 2 bases short, with 1 base between. Germline lookup yields CDR1 ENHRY and CDR2 SYGVKD. CDR3 in DNA: TGTGCCATCGCTGGGGCCAACGTCCTGACTTTC. Its translation is CAIAGANVLTF.

The rearrangement joins TRBV5-8 to TRBJ2-7; 10 nucleotides line up with TRBD1. This CDR3 is built from 14 residues. CDR1 is SGHTS and CDR2 is YDEGEE in the germline V gene. V shed 5 bases and J 3 bases; nucleotides not matched to a gene: 5. In DNA form, the CDR3 reads TGTGCCAGCAGTAGGGGACAGGGGATCTACGAGCAGTACTTC. This sequence encodes CASSRGQGIYEQYF.

The gene calls are TRBV18 and TRBJ1-3; 7 positions match TRBD1. Germline values: CDR1 KGHSH, CDR2 LQKENI. This CDR3 region has 15 residues. With 5 bases clipped from V and 2 bases from J, the junction kept 6 bases outside the gene matches. CDR3 sequence reads: CASSGGQAAGNTIYF. For the CDR3, the DNA is TGTGCCAGCTCAGGAGGACAGGCCGCTGGAAACACCATATATTTT.

This sequence joins TRBV5-6 and TRBJ2-2, with a tentative D call TRBD2 (6 bases). The CDR3 consists of 16 residues. Germline CDR1 is SGHDT and CDR2 is YYEEEE. V lost 0 bases, J lost 2 bases, and 11 bases lay in between. CDR3 sequence: CASSLGVAANTGELFF. The CDR3 nucleotides read TGTGCCAGCAGCTTGGGAGTAGCGGCAAACACCGGGGAGCTGTTTTTT. The variable domain in full, completed from reference TRBV5-6 and TRBJ2-2, reads DAGVTQSPTHLIKTRGQQVTLRCSPKSGHDTVSWYQQALGQGPQFIFQYYEEEERQRGNFPDRFSGHQFPNYSSELNVNALLLGDSALYLCASSLGVAANTGELFFGEGSRLTVL.

This chain joins TRBV9 and TRBJ1-1; possible D gene TRBD1, 5 bases. Germline V lookup: CDR1 SGDLS, CDR2 YYNGEE. V was shortened by 0 bases and J by 0 bases, with 15 bases between the two germline ends. The CDR3 contains 17 residues. The CDR3 bases are TGTGCCAGCAGCGTAGGAATAGGAGGAGGGGTGAACACTGAAGCTTTCTTT. Its protein is CASSVGIGGGVNTEAFF.

This sequence joins TRBV11-3 and TRBJ2-3; no clear D. CDR1 and CDR2 (germline): SGHNT, YENEEA. V lost 1 base, J lost 3 bases, and 5 bases lay in between. The CDR3 is 13 amino acids. Here the CDR3 reads CASSLASTDTQYF. For the CDR3, the DNA is TGTGCCAGCAGCTTAGCCTCGACAGATACGCAGTATTTT. The entire variable domain, with the rest obtained from reference TRBV11-3 and TRBJ2-3, is as follows: EAGVVQSPRYKIIEKKQPVAFWCNPISGHNTLYWYLQNLGQGPELLIRYENEEAVDDSQLPKDRFSAERLKGVDSTLKIQPAELGDSAVYLCASSLASTDTQYFGPGTRLTVL.

On this clone itself: Other DNA sequences in this specimen translate into the identical CDR3. The chain carries TRBV4-1 and TRBJ2-1; D might be TRBD2 (7 bases). The CDR3 consists of 16 residues. CDR1 MGHRA and CDR2 YSYEKL come from the germline V gene. Trimming cost V 1 base and J 5 bases, with 15 bases left between them. CDR3 DNA sequence: TGCGCCAGCAGCCAAGTGGGGGGGCGGGAGAACAATGAGCAGTTCTTC. Protein product: CASSQVGGRENNEQFF.

This clone was recorded a few times. This chain links TRBV9 with TRBJ2-7; D may match TRBD1 or TRBD2 (5 bases each). V gave up 0 bases and J gave up 0 bases, with 10 bases separating them. The CDR3 contains 15 residues. Germline lookup yields CDR1 SGDLS and CDR2 YYNGEE. CDR3 DNA sequence: TGTGCCAGCAGCGTAGAGGCAGGGAGCTCCTACGAGCAGTACTTC. It specifies CASSVEAGSSYEQYF.

This rearrangement joins TRBV7-9 to TRBJ2-5; D is ambiguous. The CDR3 consists of 12 residues. Germline values: CDR1 SEHNR, CDR2 FQNEAQ (reference sequence). The V gene lost 5 bases and the J gene lost 4 bases, with 8 bases spanning the gap. CDR3 sequence reads: CASSHQPETQYF. CDR3 nucleotide sequence: TGTGCCAGCAGCCACCAACCAGAGACCCAGTACTTC.

The J gene is TRBJ2-7, the V gene TRBV6-1; a weak D match, TRBD1 (6 bases). This CDR3 is built from 15 residues. Germline CDR1 is MNHNS and CDR2 is SASEGT. Trimming pared 6 bases from V and 0 bases from J, leaving 15 bases between. Here the CDR3 DNA reads TGTGCCAGCAGCTCGACAGGATATAGCTCCTACGAGCAGTACTTC. This sequence encodes CASSSTGYSSYEQYF.

The V and J genes are TRBV5-1 and TRBJ2-3, with 9 bases lining up with TRBD1. Per germline, CDR1 SGHRS and CDR2 YFSETQ. The CDR3 contains 14 residues. Unmatched junction bases numbered 4, after V lost 4 bases and J lost 4 bases. The CDR3 nucleotides read TGCGCCAGCAGCGCGACAGGGGGGGCAGATACGCAGTATTTT. It translates to CASSATGGADTQYF. Drawing the rest from reference TRBV5-1 and TRBJ2-3, the complete variable domain is KAGVTQTPRYLIKTRGQQVTLSCSPISGHRSVSWYQQTPGQGLQFLFEYFSETQRNKGNFPGRFSGRQFSNSRSEMNVSTLELGDSALYLCASSATGGADTQYFGPGTRLTVL.

The chain carries TRBV21-1 and TRBJ2-7; TRBD1, as called in the table, went unchecked against the DNA. TRBV21-1 is described as a pseudogene. There are 19 residues in the CDR3. The CDR3 DNA is TGTGCCAGCAGGAGTAACCGACCGCAATCGAGACAGGGGTCCTACGAGCAGTACTTC. Translating it yields CASRSNRPQSRQGSYEQYF.

The rearrangement links TRBV11-1 to TRBJ1-4; 7 bases fit TRBD1. The trim removed 4 bases at V and 8 bases at J, leaving 10 bases unmatched. In germline, CDR1 is SGHAT, CDR2 FQDESV (reference sequence). The CDR3 has 15 amino acids. CDR3 region: CASSSWTGWEEKLFF. The CDR3 DNA follows: TGTGCCAGCAGCTCTTGGACAGGATGGGAGGAAAAACTGTTTTTT.

The chain has TRBV18 and TRBJ2-5, with no clear D. V was cut by 6 bases and J by 2 bases, with 7 bases left in between. There are 12 residues in the CDR3. Germline assignment: CDR1 KGHSH and CDR2 LQKENI. The CDR3 protein is CASSRAQETQYF. The CDR3 DNA is TGTGCCAGCTCCCGGGCTCAAGAGACCCAGTACTTC.